This T cell receptor beta chain came from a study of shared clonotypes between healthy human individuals (dated by TCRdb to 2020 to 2021). Notes on the research overall: A couple of women and a few men aged 18 to 49 years were included in the cohort. Different laboratories and diverse techniques were used to prepare libraries and sequence TCR repertoires, to increase sequencing depth and limit assay-specific biases. To estimate repertoire size and how much clonotypes are shared between individuals, the study performed deep sequencing of blood TCR repertoires from a few healthy adults. For each donor, CD4 naive and CD4 memory were each given three plates, CD8 naive was given two plates, and CD8 memory was given one plate. Leukapheresis yielded between about 0.85 and 9 billion PBMCs per donor.

Concerning this clone: No cognate antigen has been identified for it. Qualities for individual bases were not recorded, and no much larger clone is one base off.

Donors were healthy HIV-negative adults with no recently reported acute infections or vaccinations. Every donor was a Caucasian adult living in Nashville, Tennessee, USA. CD4+ T cells were enriched through magnetic negative selection, after which naive cells were positively selected on CD45RA and the remaining negative fraction served as the memory subset. Blood was obtained by leukapheresis, after which PBMCs were separated by Ficoll-Histopaque density gradient centrifugation and cryopreserved in liquid nitrogen vapor phase. Analytical flow cytometry was used to check the purity and quantity of every magnetically sorted T cell population. Each sorted fraction had its genomic DNA isolated and then quantified by UV absorbance on a Nanodrop 2000c. Study-level results and caveats: Naive subsets generally had larger estimated clonotype richness than memory subsets. Pairwise subsampling indicated that sequencing depth was expected to affect the degree of clonotype sharing among donors. Rarefaction of sorted-subset datasets indicated incomplete sequencing despite the large sequencing depth. Clonotypes shared by all four sorted-subset donors showed higher generation probabilities than non-shared clonotypes. Sampling was restricted to blood, and TCR repertoires in tissues likely differ from the TCR repertoires found in blood. The genetic and exposure-history diversity represented was limited by the small number of donors. Sharing across a few donors was observed for around 5% of naive CD4, 3% to 4% of naive CD8, 2% to 2.5% of memory CD4, and around 0.4% of memory CD8 clonotypes.

There are 14 amino acids in the CDR3, from cysteine to phenylalanine inclusive. CDR3 DNA only is kept here, 42 bases in frame from base 1. The germline V gene gives CDR1 as SGHDT and CDR2 as YYEEEE. V is shortened by 1 base, J by 1 base, and the region joining them spans 6 bases. Using the deep immunoSEQ assay, TCR CDR3 regions were amplified from genomic DNA by multiplex PCR. Genomic DNA extracted from each cell subset was distributed evenly over all wells of several immunoSEQ 96-well plates, and each plate served as one replicate. For sorted subsets, each replicate PCR was loaded with roughly 190 ng genomic DNA, equivalent to approximately 33,000 T cell genomes. The purified libraries were quantified using a Qubit 3.0 fluorometer, sized with a Bioanalyzer 2100, and then quantified again using the KAPA Library Quantification kit. A separate single-read 150-cycle Illumina NextSeq 550 flow cell was used to sequence each immunoSEQ 96-well plate. On the study's bioinformatics: Because only junctional sequences without quality scores were contained in the immunoSEQ output, filtering matching that applied to full-length reads could not be performed. To assign V/J genes and CDR3, sequences were annotated against IMGT germline references using PyIR, a Python wrapper for IgBLAST v1.9. Reads with weak V/J assignments (E-value above 1e-6), missing CDR3, stop codons, out-of-frame junctions, or ambiguous translated residues were removed. V3J clonotypes were defined as sequences sharing an identical inferred V gene, J gene, and CDR3 amino acid sequence. Percentage overlap between repertoires was calculated by dividing the number of shared unique clonotypes by the size of the smaller repertoire. Richness of each repertoire was evaluated using RTK rarefaction, the Chao1 estimator, and Recon v2.1 estimates of unobserved clonotypes. Generation probabilities for all TCRbeta clonotypes obtained by the gDNA method from a handful of donors were computed using OLGA. TCRdb mirrors the immuneACCESS table, restricted to in-frame sequences. Some clones are absent from its copies; in checked studies, under half trace to an unresolved V gene, and the reason for the others is unknown. The V and J calls and clone size are taken from that table; D and trimming were inferred from the DNA. The sample profile shows more than 900,000 clones; roughly 74% of them were found once. Under 0.8% of the sample goes to the ten largest clones.

The receptor chain draws on TRBV5-6 and TRBJ1-3, with the D gene uncertain. This TCR came from a man aged 18-30 years in good health. Some clones in this sample may be carry-over from other donors' samples. Material for sequencing was memory CD4+ T cells from PBMCs. This specimen's cell subset or site label, per the study, means: CD45RA-negative fraction. Read as DNA, the sequence is TGTGCCAGCAGCTTGCTCGGTTCTGGAAACACCATATATTTT. This sequence encodes CASSLLGSGNTIYF.